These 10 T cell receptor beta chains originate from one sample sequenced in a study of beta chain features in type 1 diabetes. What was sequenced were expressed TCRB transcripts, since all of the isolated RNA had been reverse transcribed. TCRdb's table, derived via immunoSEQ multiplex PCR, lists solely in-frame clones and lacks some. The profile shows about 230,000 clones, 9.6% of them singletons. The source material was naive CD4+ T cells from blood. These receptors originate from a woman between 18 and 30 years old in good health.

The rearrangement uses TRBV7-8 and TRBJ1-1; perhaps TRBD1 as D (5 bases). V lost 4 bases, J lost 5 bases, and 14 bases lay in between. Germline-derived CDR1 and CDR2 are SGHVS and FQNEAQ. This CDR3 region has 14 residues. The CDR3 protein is CASSSGLKETEAFF. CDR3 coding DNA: TGTGCCAGCAGCTCGGGACTGAAAGAGACTGAAGCTTTCTTT. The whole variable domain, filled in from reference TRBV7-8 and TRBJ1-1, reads GAGVSQSPRYKVAKRGQDVALRCDPISGHVSLFWYQQALGQGPEFLTYFQNEAQLDKSGLPSDRFFAERPEGSVSTLKIQRTQQEDSAVYLCASSSGLKETEAFFGQGTRLTVV.

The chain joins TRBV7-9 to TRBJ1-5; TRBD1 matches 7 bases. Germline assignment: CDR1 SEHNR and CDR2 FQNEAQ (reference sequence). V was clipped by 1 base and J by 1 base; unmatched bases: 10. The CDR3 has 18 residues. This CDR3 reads CASSLEQGYTTSNQPQHF. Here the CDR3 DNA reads TGTGCCAGCAGCTTAGAACAGGGGTACACAACAAGCAATCAGCCCCAGCATTTT.

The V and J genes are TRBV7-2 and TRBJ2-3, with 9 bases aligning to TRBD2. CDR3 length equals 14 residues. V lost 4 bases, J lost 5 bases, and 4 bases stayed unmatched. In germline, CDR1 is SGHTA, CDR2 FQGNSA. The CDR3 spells CASSSGLAVDTQYF. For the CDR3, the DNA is TGTGCCAGCAGCTCGGGACTAGCTGTAGATACGCAGTATTTT.

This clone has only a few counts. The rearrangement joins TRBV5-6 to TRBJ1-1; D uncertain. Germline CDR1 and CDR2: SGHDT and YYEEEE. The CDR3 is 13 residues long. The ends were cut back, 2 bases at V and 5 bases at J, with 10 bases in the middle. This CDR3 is CASSLRPRTEAFF. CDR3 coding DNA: TGTGCCAGCAGCTTAAGGCCGCGGACTGAAGCTTTCTTT. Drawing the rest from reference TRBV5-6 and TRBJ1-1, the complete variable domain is DAGVTQSPTHLIKTRGQQVTLRCSPKSGHDTVSWYQQALGQGPQFIFQYYEEEERQRGNFPDRFSGHQFPNYSSELNVNALLLGDSALYLCASSLRPRTEAFFGQGTRLTVV.

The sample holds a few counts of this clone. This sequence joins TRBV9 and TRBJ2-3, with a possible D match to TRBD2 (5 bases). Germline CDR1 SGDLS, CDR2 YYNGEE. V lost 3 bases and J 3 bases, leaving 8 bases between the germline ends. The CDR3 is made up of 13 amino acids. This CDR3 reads CASSDGVTDTQYF. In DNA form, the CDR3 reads TGTGCCAGCAGCGACGGGGTGACAGATACGCAGTATTTT.

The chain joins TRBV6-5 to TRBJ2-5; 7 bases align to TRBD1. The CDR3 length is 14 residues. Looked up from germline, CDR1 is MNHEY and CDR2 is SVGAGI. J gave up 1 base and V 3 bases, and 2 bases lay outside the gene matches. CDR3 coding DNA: TGTGCCAGCAGTTATGACAGGGTCCAAGAGACCCAGTACTTC. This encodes CASSYDRVQETQYF.

In DNA form, the CDR3 reads TGTGCCAGCAGTGAAGTGGGGTTCGGGGCAGATACGCAGTATTTT. This translates into CASSEVGFGADTQYF. The V gene is TRBV6-1, the J gene TRBJ2-3; a weak D match, TRBD2 (5 bases). The germline V and J ends were trimmed by 1 base and 4 bases, with 12 bases remaining between them. Germline lookup yields CDR1 MNHNS and CDR2 SASEGT. The CDR3 is made up of 15 amino acids.

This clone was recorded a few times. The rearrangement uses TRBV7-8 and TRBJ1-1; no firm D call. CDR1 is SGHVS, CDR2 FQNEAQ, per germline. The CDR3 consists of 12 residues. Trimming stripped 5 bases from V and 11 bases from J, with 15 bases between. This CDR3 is CASSPYPGGAFF. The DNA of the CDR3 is TGTGCCAGCAGCCCCTATCCGGGAGGTGCTTTCTTT.

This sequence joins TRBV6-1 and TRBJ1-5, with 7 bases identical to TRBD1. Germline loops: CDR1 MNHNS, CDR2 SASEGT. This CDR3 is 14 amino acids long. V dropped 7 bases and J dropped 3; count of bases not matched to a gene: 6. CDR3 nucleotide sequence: TGTGCCAGCACTGGACAGGCTGACAATCAGCCCCAGCATTTT. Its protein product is CASTGQADNQPQHF.

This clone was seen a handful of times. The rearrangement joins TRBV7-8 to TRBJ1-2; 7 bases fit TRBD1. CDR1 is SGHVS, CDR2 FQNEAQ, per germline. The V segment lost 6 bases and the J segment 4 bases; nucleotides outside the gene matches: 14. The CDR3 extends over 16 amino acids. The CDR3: CASRLAPGQVLYGYTF. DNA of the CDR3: TGTGCCAGCAGACTAGCCCCTGGACAGGTTCTCTATGGCTACACCTTC.